The next 14 T cell receptor beta chains were all read from a single sample in a study of blood T cell repertoires in COVID-19. Here immunoSEQ multiplex PCR was the method, and the copy in TCRdb shows in-frame clones only, minus some. The data hold about 240,000 clones, with around four fifths observed a single time. The sequenced material came from peripheral blood. These receptors all come from a woman aged 60-70 years with active or convalescent COVID-19.

CDR3 residues: CASSLGQGYEQFF. The CDR3 DNA sequence: TGTGCCAGCAGCTTAGGACAGGGGTATGAGCAGTTCTTC. The chain carries TRBV13 and TRBJ2-1, with TRBD1 matching 7 bases. Germline V gene data show CDR1 as PRHDT and CDR2 as FYEKMQ (reference sequence). CDR3 size: 13 residues. With 0 bases clipped from V and 8 bases from J, the junction kept 1 base outside the gene matches.

The V gene is TRBV9, the J gene TRBJ1-4; 7 nucleotides line up with TRBD1. This CDR3 region has 15 residues. V was pared by 4 bases and J by 2 bases, with 5 bases of the junction left unmatched. In germline, CDR1 is SGDLS, CDR2 YYNGEE. The CDR3 region is CASSLTGWTNEKLFF. The CDR3 DNA reads as TGTGCCAGCAGCCTGACAGGGTGGACTAATGAAAAACTGTTTTTT.

The gene calls are TRBV7-9 and TRBJ1-5; a weak D match, TRBD1 (6 bases). The CDR3 runs to 14 residues. Looked up from germline, CDR1 is SEHNR and CDR2 is FQNEAQ (reference sequence). Trimming took 5 bases from V and 3 from J, leaving 11 bases between them. In DNA form, the CDR3 reads TGTGCCAGCAGCCGGGACACTGACAATCAGCCCCAGCATTTT. Translation gives CASSRDTDNQPQHF.

The V and J genes are TRBV30 and TRBJ1-6; the D gene is possibly TRBD1 (5 bases). The CDR3 sequence is 15 residues long. Between the trimmed V and J ends, which lost 0 bases and 8 bases, there was a span of 14 bases. Germline V gives CDR1 GTSNPN, CDR2 SVGIG (reference sequence). The CDR3 spells CAWSVRGGGDSPLHF. Here the CDR3 DNA reads TGTGCCTGGAGTGTACGAGGCGGGGGGGATTCACCCCTCCACTTT.

The chain links TRBV2 to TRBJ2-3; TRBD1 agrees at 10 bases. The junction had 13 bases not matched to a gene; V was cut back by 5 bases and J by 2 bases. CDR1 is SNHLY, CDR2 FYNNEI, per germline. The CDR3 runs 18 residues. CDR3 coding DNA: TGTGCCAGCAGTCCACAGACAGGGGGCTCCATTCACACAGATACGCAGTATTTT. It is translated as CASSPQTGGSIHTDTQYF. The whole variable domain, filled in from reference TRBV2 and TRBJ2-3, reads EPEVTQTPSHQVTQMGQEVILRCVPISNHLYFYWYRQILGQKVEFLVSFYNNEISEKSEIFDDQFSVERPDGSNFTLKIRSTKLEDSAMYFCASSPQTGGSIHTDTQYFGPGTRLTVL.

The chain couples TRBV9 to TRBJ2-2; 12 bases map to TRBD2. CDR1 is SGDLS and CDR2 is YYNGEE in the germline V gene. V lost 0 bases, J lost 5 bases, and 5 bases stayed unmatched. This CDR3 region has 17 residues. CDR3 region: CASSVELAGGGTGELFF. CDR3 nucleotides: TGTGCCAGCAGCGTAGAACTAGCGGGAGGCGGGACCGGGGAGCTGTTTTTT.

A single count supports this clone. The chain employs TRBV29-1 and TRBJ2-3; maybe TRBD2 (5 bases). Looked up from germline, CDR1 is SQVTM and CDR2 is ANQGSEA. Trimming stripped 6 bases from V and 5 bases from J, with 12 bases between. The CDR3 has 12 residues. CDR3 nucleotides: TGCAGCGTGAACCGGGGAGAAGATACGCAGTATTTT. Its translation is CSVNRGEDTQYF.

This chain uses TRBV7-9 with TRBJ2-7, with 14 positions matching TRBD2. The ends lost 3 bases at V and 5 bases at J; junction bases unmatched: 15. The CDR3 is 19 amino acids. CDR1 and CDR2 from the germline V gene are SEHNR and FQNEAQ (reference sequence). CDR3 sequence: CASSFTYPGTSGSIHEQYF. For the CDR3, the DNA is TGTGCCAGCAGCTTCACCTATCCCGGGACTAGCGGGAGTATCCACGAGCAGTACTTC. Full variable domain (outside the CDR3, taken from reference TRBV7-9 and TRBJ2-7): DTGVSQNPRHKITKRGQNVTFRCDPISEHNRLYWYRQTLGQGPEFLTYFQNEAQLEKSRLLSDRFSAERPKGSFSTLEIQRTEQGDSAMYLCASSFTYPGTSGSIHEQYFGPGTRLTVT.

This chain connects TRBV5-4 to TRBJ2-5; 12 positions agree with TRBD2. CDR1 and CDR2 from the germline V gene are SGHNT and YYREEE (reference sequence). The CDR3 is 15 amino acids. V was pared by 1 base and J by 5 bases, with 3 bases of the junction left unmatched. CDR3 bases: TGTGCCAGCAGCTTGCCTAGCGGGAGGGCTGAGACCCAGTACTTC. Residues: CASSLPSGRAETQYF. Using reference TRBV5-4 and TRBJ2-5 for the parts outside the CDR3, the full variable domain is ETGVTQSPTHLIKTRGQQVTLRCSSQSGHNTVSWYQQALGQGPQFIFQYYREEENGRGNFPPRFSGLQFPNYSSELNVNALELDDSALYLCASSLPSGRAETQYFGPGTRLLVL.

V gene TRBV11-2 combines with J gene TRBJ2-5; tentative D call: TRBD1 (5 bases). The CDR3 loop spans 14 amino acids. V was pared by 8 bases and J by 2 bases, with 15 bases between. Germline values: CDR1 SGHAT, CDR2 FQNNGV. The CDR3 is CASGIGAGQETQYF. The CDR3, as DNA: TGTGCCAGCGGTATAGGGGCAGGACAAGAGACCCAGTACTTC.

The chain uses TRBV7-9 and TRBJ1-1, with D uncertain. Trimming removed 5 bases at V and 5 bases at J, with 15 bases between. Germline values: CDR1 SEHNR, CDR2 FQNEAQ (reference sequence). The CDR3 has 14 amino acids. This CDR3 is CASSPNSKRTEAFF. The CDR3 coding sequence is TGTGCCAGCAGCCCAAATTCGAAGCGAACTGAAGCTTTCTTT.

V usage is TRBV15 and J usage is TRBJ2-2; D is unclear. Germline CDR1 and CDR2: LNHNV and YYDKDF (reference sequence). CDR3 length: 13 residues. Trimming left V 0 bases short and J 7 bases short, with 6 bases between. CDR3 bases: TGTGCCACCAGCAGAGATTATATCGGGGAGCTGTTTTTT. As protein: CATSRDYIGELFF.

This clone was observed a handful of times. The chain recombines TRBV27 with TRBJ2-2; D perhaps matches TRBD1 (5 bases). Germline loops: CDR1 MNHEY, CDR2 SMNVEV (reference sequence). The CDR3 loop spans 14 amino acids. Trimming cost V 7 bases and J 8 bases, with 17 bases left between them. The DNA for the CDR3 is TGTGCCAGCAACCCGGACCTAGGGGTAGGGGAGCTGTTTTTT. Translating it yields CASNPDLGVGELFF.

This chain links TRBV6-6 with TRBJ2-7, with TRBD1 matching over 7 bases. Germline-derived CDR1 and CDR2 are MNHNY and SVGAGI (reference sequence). The CDR3 contains 16 residues. With 3 bases clipped from V and 1 base from J, the junction kept 9 bases outside the gene matches. This CDR3 reads CASSYSMRGQSYEQYV. CDR3 bases: TGTGCCAGCAGTTATTCGATGAGGGGGCAGTCCTACGAGCAGTACGTC.